This TCR beta chain is from a study of T cells in Graves' hyperthyroidism and ophthalmopathy. The wider study: At initial diagnosis, before any treatment had begun, peripheral blood was obtained.

The CDR3 regions of TCR beta were amplified from RNA transcripts. The HTBI primer set was used in a first-round RT-PCR of the TCR CDR3. TCRdb reanalysed the multiplex PCR reads using MiXCR and keeps one entry per CDR3 protein. The repertoire has approximately 610,000 distinct CDR3 sequences, approximately 15% of them found once; the top ten carry around 4.5%. The germline V gene encodes CDR1 SGHVS and CDR2 FQNEAQ. Trimming left V 1 base short and J 1 base short, with 8 bases between. This CDR3 spans 14 amino acids. The study's findings and limits: Appearing also in blood were most of the thyroid clonotypes expanded above 0.001.

About this clonotype itself: Its antigen remains unidentified.

The chain links TRBV7-8 to TRBJ2-7; D unclear. The receptor was derived from a woman between 40 and 55 years old with Graves' ophthalmopathy. The sample was blood. The CDR3 coding sequence is TGTGCCAGCAGCTTAGAAAGGTTTTCCTACGAGCAGTACTTC. It encodes CASSLERFSYEQYF.